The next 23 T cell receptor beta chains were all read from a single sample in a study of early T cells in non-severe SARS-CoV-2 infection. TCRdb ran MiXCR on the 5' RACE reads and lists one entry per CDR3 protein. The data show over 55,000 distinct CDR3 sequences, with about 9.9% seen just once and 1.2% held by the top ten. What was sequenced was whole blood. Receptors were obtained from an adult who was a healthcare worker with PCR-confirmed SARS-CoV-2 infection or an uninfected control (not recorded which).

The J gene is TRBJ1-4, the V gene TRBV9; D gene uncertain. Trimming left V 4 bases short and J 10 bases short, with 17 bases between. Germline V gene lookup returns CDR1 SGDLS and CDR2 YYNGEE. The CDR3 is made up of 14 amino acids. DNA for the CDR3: TGTGCCAGCAGCCCCAGTGGTGTTGCCAGAAAACTGTTTTTT. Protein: CASSPSGVARKLFF.

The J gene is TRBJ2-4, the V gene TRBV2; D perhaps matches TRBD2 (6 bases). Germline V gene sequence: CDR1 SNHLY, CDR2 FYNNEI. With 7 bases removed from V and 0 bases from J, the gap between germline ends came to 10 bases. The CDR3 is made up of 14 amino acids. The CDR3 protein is CASTGELAKNIQYF. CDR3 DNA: TGTGCCAGCACGGGGGAGCTAGCCAAAAACATTCAGTACTTC. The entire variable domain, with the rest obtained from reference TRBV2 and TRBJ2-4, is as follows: EPEVTQTPSHQVTQMGQEVILRCVPISNHLYFYWYRQILGQKVEFLVSFYNNEISEKSEIFDDQFSVERPDGSNFTLKIRSTKLEDSAMYFCASTGELAKNIQYFGAGTRLSVL.

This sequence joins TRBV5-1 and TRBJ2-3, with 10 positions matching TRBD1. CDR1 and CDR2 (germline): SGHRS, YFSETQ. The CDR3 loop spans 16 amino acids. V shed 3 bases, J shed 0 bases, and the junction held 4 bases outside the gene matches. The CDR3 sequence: CASSSRDRGSTDTQYF. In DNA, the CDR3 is TGCGCCAGCAGCTCCCGGGACAGGGGAAGCACAGATACGCAGTATTTT.

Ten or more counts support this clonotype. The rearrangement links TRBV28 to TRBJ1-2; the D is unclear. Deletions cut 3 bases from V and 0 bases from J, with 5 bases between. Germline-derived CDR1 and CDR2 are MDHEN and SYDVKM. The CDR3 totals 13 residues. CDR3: CASSFQANYGYTF. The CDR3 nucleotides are TGTGCCAGCAGTTTTCAGGCTAACTATGGCTACACCTTC.

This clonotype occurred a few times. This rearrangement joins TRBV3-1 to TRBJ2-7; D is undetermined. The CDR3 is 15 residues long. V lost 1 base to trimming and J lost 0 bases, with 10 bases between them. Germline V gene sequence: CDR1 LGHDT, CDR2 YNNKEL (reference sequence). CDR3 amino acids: CASSQGAVNSYEQYV. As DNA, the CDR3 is TGTGCCAGCAGCCAAGGGGCAGTCAACTCCTACGAGCAGTACGTC.

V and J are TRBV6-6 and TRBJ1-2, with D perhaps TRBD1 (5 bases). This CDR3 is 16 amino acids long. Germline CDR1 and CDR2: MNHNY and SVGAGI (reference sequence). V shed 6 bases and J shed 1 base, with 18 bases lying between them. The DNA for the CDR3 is TGTGCCAGCAGGAACCCCAGGGCCGATCGTAACTATGGCTACACCTTC. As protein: CASRNPRADRNYGYTF.

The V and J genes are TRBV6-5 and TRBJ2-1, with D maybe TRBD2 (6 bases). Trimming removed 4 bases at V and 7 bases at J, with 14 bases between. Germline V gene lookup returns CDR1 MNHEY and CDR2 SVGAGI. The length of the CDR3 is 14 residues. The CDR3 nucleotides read TGTGCCAGCAGTTCCGCGGGACTCCAGAATGAGCAGTTCTTC. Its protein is CASSSAGLQNEQFF.

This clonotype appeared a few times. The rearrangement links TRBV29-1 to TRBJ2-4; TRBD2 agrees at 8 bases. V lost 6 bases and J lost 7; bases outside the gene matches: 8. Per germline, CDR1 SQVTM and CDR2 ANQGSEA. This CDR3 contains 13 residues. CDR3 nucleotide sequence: TGCAGCGTAAACTCGGGGGGGTCTAACATTCAGTACTTC. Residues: CSVNSGGSNIQYF. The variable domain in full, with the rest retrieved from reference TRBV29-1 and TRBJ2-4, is SAVISQKPSRDICQRGTSLTIQCQVDSQVTMMFWYRQQPGQSLTLIATANQGSEATYESGFVIDKFPISRPNLTFSTLTVSNMSPEDSSIYLCSVNSGGSNIQYFGAGTRLSVL.

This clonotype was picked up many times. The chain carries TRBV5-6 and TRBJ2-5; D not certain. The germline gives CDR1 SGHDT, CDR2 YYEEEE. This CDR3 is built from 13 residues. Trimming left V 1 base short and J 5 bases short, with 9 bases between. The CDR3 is CASSLTQLETQYF. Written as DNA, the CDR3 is TGTGCCAGCAGCTTGACTCAACTGGAGACCCAGTACTTC.

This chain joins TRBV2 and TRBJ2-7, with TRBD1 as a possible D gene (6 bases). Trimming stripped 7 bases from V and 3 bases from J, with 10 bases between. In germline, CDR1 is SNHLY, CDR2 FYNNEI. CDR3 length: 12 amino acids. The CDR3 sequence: CASTPDSYEQYV. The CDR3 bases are TGTGCCAGCACTCCGGACAGCTACGAGCAGTACGTC.

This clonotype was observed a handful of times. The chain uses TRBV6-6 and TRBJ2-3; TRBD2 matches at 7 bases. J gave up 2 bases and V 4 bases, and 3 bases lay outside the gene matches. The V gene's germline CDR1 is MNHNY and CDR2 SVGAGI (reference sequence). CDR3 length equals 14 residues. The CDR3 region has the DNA TGTGCCAGCAGTTCCGGGACTACCACAGATACGCAGTATTTT. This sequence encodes CASSSGTTTDTQYF.

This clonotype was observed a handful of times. The DNA for the CDR3 is TGTGCCAGCAGCCGGGGTGCTCACATTCAGTACTTC. This translates into CASSRGAHIQYF. The J gene is TRBJ2-4, the V gene TRBV7-8; weak D call: TRBD2 (5 bases). CDR3 length: 12 amino acids. Trimming took off 5 bases at V and 8 bases at J, with 10 bases between the two ends. Germline V CDR1 and CDR2: SGHVS, FQNEAQ.

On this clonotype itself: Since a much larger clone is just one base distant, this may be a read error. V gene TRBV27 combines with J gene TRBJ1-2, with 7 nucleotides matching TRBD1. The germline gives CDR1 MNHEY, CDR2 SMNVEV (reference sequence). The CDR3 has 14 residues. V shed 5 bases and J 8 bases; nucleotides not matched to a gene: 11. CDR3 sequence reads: CASSPNDRDGGYTF. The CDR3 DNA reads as TGTGCCAGCAGTCCCAATGACAGGGACGGGGGCTACACCTTC.

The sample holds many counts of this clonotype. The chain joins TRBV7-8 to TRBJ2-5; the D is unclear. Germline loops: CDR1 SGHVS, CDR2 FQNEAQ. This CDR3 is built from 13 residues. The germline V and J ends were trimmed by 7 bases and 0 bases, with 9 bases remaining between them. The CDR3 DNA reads TGTGCCAGCATCCTAAACCACCAAGAGACCCAGTACTTC. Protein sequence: CASILNHQETQYF.

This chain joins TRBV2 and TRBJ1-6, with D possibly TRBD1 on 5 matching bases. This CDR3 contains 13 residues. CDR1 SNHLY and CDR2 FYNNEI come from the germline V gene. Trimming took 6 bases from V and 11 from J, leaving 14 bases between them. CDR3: CASRQRGETPLHF. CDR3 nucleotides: TGTGCCAGCAGGCAGAGGGGAGAGACACCCCTCCACTTT.

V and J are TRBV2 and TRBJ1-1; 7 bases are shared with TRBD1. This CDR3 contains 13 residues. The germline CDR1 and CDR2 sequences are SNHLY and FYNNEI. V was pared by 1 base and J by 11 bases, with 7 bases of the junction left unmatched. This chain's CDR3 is CASSEENRGGAFF. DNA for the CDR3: TGTGCCAGCAGTGAAGAGAACAGGGGTGGCGCTTTCTTT.

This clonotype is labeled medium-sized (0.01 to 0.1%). The CDR3 DNA sequence: TGTGCCAGCACCACCAAACAGGGGGCTGAAGCTTTCTTT. Translation: CASTTKQGAEAFF. This chain joins TRBV12-3 or TRBV12-4 and TRBJ1-1, with 8 positions matching TRBD1. The CDR3 is 13 residues long. J gave up 6 bases and V 7 bases, and 7 bases lay outside the gene matches.

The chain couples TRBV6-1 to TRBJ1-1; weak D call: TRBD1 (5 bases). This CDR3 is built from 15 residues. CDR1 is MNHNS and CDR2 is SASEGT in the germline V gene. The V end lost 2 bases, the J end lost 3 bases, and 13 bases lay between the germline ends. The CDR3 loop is CASSESWGRDTEAFF. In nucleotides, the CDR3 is TGTGCCAGCAGTGAATCATGGGGACGGGACACTGAAGCTTTCTTT.

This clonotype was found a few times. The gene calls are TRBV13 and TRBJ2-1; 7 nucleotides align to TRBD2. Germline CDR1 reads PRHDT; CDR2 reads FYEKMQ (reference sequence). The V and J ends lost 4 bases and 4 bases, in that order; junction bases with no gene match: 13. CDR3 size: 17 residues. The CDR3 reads CASSSSYGLAVYNEQFF. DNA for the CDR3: TGTGCCAGCAGCTCGTCCTATGGGCTAGCGGTATACAATGAGCAGTTCTTC.

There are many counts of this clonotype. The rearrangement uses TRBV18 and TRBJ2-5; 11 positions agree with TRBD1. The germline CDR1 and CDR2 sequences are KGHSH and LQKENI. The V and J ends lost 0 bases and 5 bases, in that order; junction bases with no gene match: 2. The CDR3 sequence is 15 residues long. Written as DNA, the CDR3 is TGTGCCAGCTCACCACCGGACAGGGGGCGTGAGACCCAGTACTTC. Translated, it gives CASSPPDRGRETQYF.

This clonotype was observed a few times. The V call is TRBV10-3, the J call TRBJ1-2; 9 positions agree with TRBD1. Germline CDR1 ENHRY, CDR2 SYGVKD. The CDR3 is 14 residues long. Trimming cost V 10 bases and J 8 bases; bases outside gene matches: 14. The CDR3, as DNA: TGTGCCACCCGGACAGGGGAGGAAGGCCCAGGCTACACCTTC. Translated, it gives CATRTGEEGPGYTF.

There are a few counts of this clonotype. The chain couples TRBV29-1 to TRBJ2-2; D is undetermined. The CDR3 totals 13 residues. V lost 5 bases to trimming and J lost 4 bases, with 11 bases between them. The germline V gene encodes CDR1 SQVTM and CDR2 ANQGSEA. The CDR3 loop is CSVLSQLTGELFF. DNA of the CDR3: TGCAGCGTTTTGTCACAGCTCACCGGGGAGCTGTTTTTT.

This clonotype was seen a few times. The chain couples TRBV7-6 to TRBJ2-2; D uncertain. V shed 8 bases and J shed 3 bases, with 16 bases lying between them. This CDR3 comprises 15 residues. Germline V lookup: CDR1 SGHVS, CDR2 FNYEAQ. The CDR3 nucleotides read TGTGCCAGCGGAAGGCAGCCGGAACACACCGGGGAGCTGTTTTTT. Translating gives CASGRQPEHTGELFF.